Here is one T cell receptor (beta chain) with its context. Its cognate antigen has yet to be identified. Base qualities are missing; no much larger clone stands one base away. This specimen comes from a study of long-term antiretroviral therapy in people with HIV (dated 2022 in TCRdb). Notes on the research overall: The earliest samples were collected about a decade before the 2015 WHO recommendation for immediate ART, when ART was typically delayed until CD4 counts fell. Whether ART initiation and durable HIV suppression were associated with changes in peripheral blood TRB repertoire composition and diversity was tested in a retrospective serial study. From some 28 adults with confirmed HIV infection, the cohort provided approximately 210 cryopreserved PBMC samples, gathered serially across a mean of around 6 years (range 1-12). About a third of the roughly 30 participants with HIV were female. Test extractions of a monoclonal T-cell line alongside approximately 34 polyclonal samples showed no cross-contamination during QIAcube processing. Overall study outcomes, separate from this receptor: The samples span the years 2004 to 2017, and the ART regimens used may be less effective than current regimens. Because pre-ART samples had limited cell numbers, unsorted PBMC were profiled rather than sorted CD4+ and CD8+ T cells. No data were available on ART adherence, viral resistance or therapy changes, limiting inferences about post-ART repertoire changes. The repertoire was dominated across all time points by expanded TRB clones identified before ART initiation, although this dominance was seen to fluctuate and to decrease in many PLHIV after ART. Compared with controls, HIV repertoires had narrower CDR3 length ranges, and the network structure pointed to an antigen-experienced repertoire that shifted only slightly toward naive after ART. Since PBMC availability was limited, sequencing covered only the TCR beta chain, with no alpha chain pairing. ART initiation was associated with a significant increase in TRB diversity, but diversity stayed significantly below transplant donor controls even after long-term ART.

The CDR3 contains 14 residues, cysteine and phenylalanine counted. The sequence is cut down to CDR3 DNA, 42 bases in frame from base 1. CDR1 and CDR2 were assigned from the germline V gene as MDHEN and SYDVKM. V is clipped by 8 bases and J by 3 bases, and the sequence between their germline boundaries is 17 bases long. The immunoSEQ hsTCRB v3.0 assay was used at survey level resolution to sequence the TRB variable region. A depth of about 40,000-50,000 T-cell genomes per sample was targeted for TRB sequencing. Pooled TRB libraries were sequenced on an Illumina MiSeq with a v3 150-cycle kit. Regarding the original processing steps: Repertoire analysis was run in R within a reproducible Nextflow workflow that covered QC, data transformation and analysis. LymphoSeq2, an R package for AIRR-Seq data exploration, was used to implement custom analyses. A few samples that produced fewer than 5000 total TRB sequences were removed, so approximately 170 HIV repertoires were analyzed. Of the roughly 180 retained HIV repertoires, over 55 were collected before and approximately 130 after ART initiation. Repertoires were downsampled to 5000 TRB nucleotide sequences, and summary statistics were averaged over 100 downsampling iterations. Only TRB sequences with CDR3 regions of at least seven amino acids were retained for analysis. A Shannon entropy-derived clonality score and the Gini coefficient were used to measure diversity. In the repertoire networks, any two of the top 5000 CDR3 amino acid sequences were connected whenever the two sequences differed by an edit distance of one. For TRB CDR3 amino acid sequences, GLIPH2 was used to predict antigen specificity groups and MHC restriction. CDR3 amino acid sequences were matched against VDJdb and McPAS-TCR to flag known CMV, EBV, HIV or tissue antigen associations. Pre-ART, post-ART and control groups were compared with Wilcoxon signed-rank tests and Holm-Bonferroni correction. Sourced from immuneACCESS, this table was stored by TCRdb with only in-frame sequences that have V and J called. A share of the clones is absent; for the studies checked, an unresolved V gene accounts for under half, and the remainder has no known explanation. V, J and clone size are those of that table, while D and trimming were read from the DNA. In all, the sample holds more than 35,000 clones, and 70% to 90% of those were seen once. Jointly, the top ten make up about 10% of the sample.

To be included, a participant needed at least one PBMC sample from before ART initiation plus at least two post-ART samples. Treatment was received in the United States of America by all participants with HIV. Before DNA extraction, cryopreserved samples of roughly 1-10 million PBMC were thawed and washed. At the time of the earliest PBMC sample, participants with HIV were aged between about 20 and 55 years. PBMC samples were contributed by each participant from 1-4 timepoints before ART initiation and 2-8 timepoints after ART initiation, with a median of 7 samples. For every participant, serial HIV viral load, CD4+ T-cell count, ART history and demographic data were obtained. A Qiagen kit on a QIAcube was used to extract genomic DNA from unsorted PBMC, with samples processed in batches of 12.

The chain is assembled from TRBV28 and TRBJ2-7, with a weak D call of TRBD1 (6 bases match). This clonotype was obtained from a man aged 18 to 30 with HIV. The source material was unsorted PBMCs, sampled 2.2 years after starting antiretroviral therapy. Here is the DNA: TGTGCCAGCCTTGGCCGGGACATACACTACGAGCAGTACTTC. This sequence encodes CASLGRDIHYEQYF. Outside the CDR3, residues come from the reference TRBV28 and TRBJ2-7 proteins, so the full variable domain is: DVKVTQSSRYLVKRTGEKVFLECVQDMDHENMFWYRQDPGLGLRLIYFSYDVKMKEKGDIPEGYSVSREKKERFSLILESASTNQTSMYLCASLGRDIHYEQYFGPGTRLTVT.